One T cell receptor beta chain is described in this entry. Only in-frame clones appear in the TCRdb table, and some are missing; sequencing was by immunoSEQ multiplex PCR. The data contain around 40,000 clones, around 77% of them singletons. The germline V and J ends were trimmed by 0 bases and 8 bases, with 20 bases remaining between them. The CDR3 covers 17 residues. Germline V lookup: CDR1 MNHGY, CDR2 SAAAGT. The treatment: preoperative locoregional IRX-2 cytokine immunotherapy. This sample stems from a study of preoperative IRX-2 immunotherapy in early breast cancer. This clonotype was sampled from a human donor with breast cancer. The rearrangement uses TRBV6-8 and TRBJ2-4; weak D call: TRBD2 (7 bases). The input for sequencing was tumor tissue, taken after IRX-2 immunotherapy. CDR3 coding DNA: TGTGCCAGCAGTTACTCTGGGGGTGCCGGGGGGCGGGACATTCAGTACTTC. As protein: CASSYSGGAGGRDIQYF.